Below are 28 T cell receptor beta chains sequenced from a single sample in a study of blood T cells in healthy people across ages (dated by TCRdb to the mid-2010s). Library generation was performed with 5' RACE. Sequencing took place on an Illumina HiSeq 2500. The second PCR ran for roughly 7 to 11 cycles and used a J-beta primer mix along with a sample-barcoded 5' primer. TCRdb itself trimmed the public reads at Q25 with fastp, ran MiXCR and retained productive beta chains. Every entry covers one CDR3 protein and lists the most common genes and DNA from its rows. Here the sample has roughly 900,000 distinct CDR3 sequences; around 30% occur a single time. The ten largest make up 15% to 20% of the sample. Input material: blood. The source is a woman of 80 years or more in good health.

The chain joins TRBV18 to TRBJ2-1; D gene unclear. The DNA end lines up better with TRBJ2-7; the J call may be wrong. The CDR3 spans 17 residues. Germline CDR1 is KGHSH and CDR2 is LQKENI. CDR3 nucleotides: TGTGCCAGCTCACTAGAGGCGGTCGGTGTACCTTACAATGAGCAGTACTTC. It encodes CASSLEAVGVPYNEQYF.

V usage is TRBV19 and J usage is TRBJ2-5; 8 bases match TRBD1. J gave up 5 bases and V 6 bases, and 8 bases lay outside the gene matches. The CDR3 is made up of 14 amino acids. Germline V CDR1 and CDR2: LNHDA, SQIVND (reference sequence). The CDR3 spells CASRRTGLEETQYF. CDR3 bases: TGTGCCAGTAGACGGACAGGGCTGGAGGAGACCCAGTACTTC.

In this sample, this clonotype turned up once. The chain employs TRBV12-3 or TRBV12-4 and TRBJ1-5; 7 nucleotides line up with TRBD1. The CDR3 loop spans 13 amino acids. Trimming at V came to 6 bases and at J to 6 bases, leaving 5 bases not matched to a gene. The CDR3 DNA reads TGTGCCAGCAGACAGGGGTTAGTTCAGCCCCAGCATTTT. Protein sequence: CASRQGLVQPQHF.

This clonotype has at least ten counts. The chain has TRBV6-2 or TRBV6-3 and TRBJ2-6; D gene unclear. The CDR3 has 15 residues. Between the trimmed V and J ends, which lost 2 bases and 2 bases, there was a span of 7 bases. The germline gives CDR1 MNHEY, CDR2 SVGEGT. CDR3 in DNA: TGTGCCAGCAGTTACGTGTTACCTGGGGCCAACGTCCTGACTTTC. Protein: CASSYVLPGANVLTF.

The V gene is TRBV28, the J gene TRBJ1-4, with 8 bases identical to TRBD1. Germline V CDR1 and CDR2: MDHEN, SYDVKM. There are 15 residues in the CDR3. The J segment lost 6 bases and the V segment lost 3 bases, leaving 6 bases of the junction unmatched. In DNA, the CDR3 is TGTGCCAGCAGTTTGAACAGGGGGATATATGAAAAACTGTTTTTT. Its translation is CASSLNRGIYEKLFF. Using reference TRBV28 and TRBJ1-4 for the parts outside the CDR3, the full variable domain is DVKVTQSSRYLVKRTGEKVFLECVQDMDHENMFWYRQDPGLGLRLIYFSYDVKMKEKGDIPEGYSVSREKKERFSLILESASTNQTSMYLCASSLNRGIYEKLFFGSGTQLSVL.

This clonotype was seen many times. The rearrangement links TRBV27 to TRBJ2-1, with 10 bases lining up with TRBD2. Trimming removed 4 bases from V and 9 bases from J; junction bases left unmatched: 9. Looked up from germline, CDR1 is MNHEY and CDR2 is SMNVEV (reference sequence). The CDR3 has 15 residues. The CDR3 loop is CASSSLAGASGEQFF. The CDR3 DNA reads TGTGCCAGCAGTTCCCTAGCGGGGGCCTCCGGTGAGCAGTTCTTC.

This clonotype has a handful of counts. This chain uses TRBV3-1 with TRBJ1-2; 7 positions agree with TRBD1. Germline loops: CDR1 LGHDT, CDR2 YNNKEL (reference sequence). J gave up 6 bases and V 1 base, and 2 bases lay outside the gene matches. CDR3 length: 13 amino acids. The CDR3 coding sequence is TGTGCCAGCAGCCAAGTTGGGACAGATGGCTACACCTTC. Amino acid sequence: CASSQVGTDGYTF.

The sample holds many counts of this clonotype. The chain is built from TRBV24-1 and TRBJ2-1; D unclear. Germline-derived CDR1 and CDR2 are KGHDR and SFDVKD. Trimming took 4 bases from V and 6 from J, leaving 6 bases between them. This CDR3 has 12 residues. This CDR3 is CATSELSNEQFF. The DNA for the CDR3 is TGTGCCACCAGTGAGCTTAGCAATGAGCAGTTCTTC.

Worth noting for this clonotype: A read error may be the cause here, since a much bigger clone is one base away. The chain employs TRBV6-5 and TRBJ2-5, with unresolved D. The DNA end is a closer match to TRBJ2-7, so the J assignment may be wrong. Germline CDR1 and CDR2: MNHEY and SVGAGI. This CDR3 is 13 amino acids long. The CDR3, as DNA: TGTGCCAGCAGTTACTTGCCAGGTAACGAGCAGTACTTC. This encodes CASSYLPGNEQYF.

Remarks on this clonotype: This clone may be a read error of a much larger clone one base away. V and J are TRBV27 and TRBJ2-5; TRBD1 or TRBD2 may be the D gene (6 bases each). Trimming stripped 2 bases from V and 5 bases from J, with 15 bases between. The CDR3 consists of 15 residues. Germline loops: CDR1 MNHEY, CDR2 SMNVEV (reference sequence). For the CDR3, the DNA is TGTGCCAGCAGTTTAAGGACGGGGGCGCGGGAGACCCAGTACTTC. This encodes CASSLRTGARETQYF.

The gene calls are TRBV20-1 and TRBJ1-1; D uncertain. Germline assignment: CDR1 DFQATT and CDR2 SNEGSKA (reference sequence). The CDR3 has 14 residues. Between the trimmed V and J ends, which lost 0 bases and 2 bases, there was a span of 10 bases. Here the CDR3 reads CSARDSGRNTEAFF. The CDR3 nucleotides are TGCAGTGCTAGAGATTCCGGCAGAAACACTGAAGCTTTCTTT.

As to this clonotype: A much larger clone is a single base away; this may be a read error. The J gene is TRBJ2-5, the V gene TRBV7-2; D is uncertain. Trimming cost V 3 bases and J 0 bases, with 8 bases left between them. The CDR3 runs to 14 residues. The germline V gene has CDR1 SGHTA and CDR2 FQGNSA. DNA for the CDR3: TGTACCAGCAGCTTTTTAGACTACCAAGAGACCCAGTACTTC. This sequence encodes CTSSFLDYQETQYF.

This clonotype has more than one count but fewer than ten. The chain recombines TRBV30 with TRBJ2-5, with 11 bases lining up with TRBD2. This CDR3 region has 14 residues. CDR1 GTSNPN and CDR2 SVGIG come from the germline V gene (reference sequence). With 7 bases clipped from V and 3 bases from J, the junction kept 7 bases outside the gene matches. CDR3 in DNA: TGTGCCTCGGACCGACTAGCGGGGAAAGAGACCCAGTACTTC. Amino acids: CASDRLAGKETQYF.

This chain joins TRBV7-2 and TRBJ1-2; 12 positions match TRBD1. Germline values: CDR1 SGHTA, CDR2 FQGNSA. After removal of 5 bases from V and 0 bases from J, the junction contained 4 bases not matched to a gene. The length of the CDR3 is 16 residues. The CDR3 protein is CASSRDRGQANYGYTF. The CDR3 bases are TGTGCCAGCAGCCGGGACAGGGGGCAGGCTAACTATGGCTACACCTTC.

At least ten counts were recorded for this clonotype. This chain uses TRBV29-1 with TRBJ1-1, with TRBD1 identical over 10 bases. CDR1 and CDR2 (germline): SQVTM, ANQGSEA. The CDR3 spans 12 residues. After removal of 7 bases from V and 8 bases from J, the junction contained 7 bases not matched to a gene. CDR3 in amino acids: CSAIRDRGEAFF. For the CDR3, the DNA is TGCAGCGCCATAAGGGACAGGGGAGAAGCTTTCTTT.

The chain employs TRBV6-2 or TRBV6-3 and TRBJ1-2; D remains ambiguous. Trimming pared 5 bases from V and 4 bases from J, leaving 11 bases between. Per germline, CDR1 MNHEY and CDR2 SVGEGT. This CDR3 spans 13 amino acids. Written as DNA, the CDR3 is TGTGCCAGCAGTCCTGACGGGATCTATGGCTACACCTTC. Encoded protein: CASSPDGIYGYTF.

As regards this clonotype: One base away lies a much larger clone, so this may be a sequencing read error. The chain has TRBV20-1 and TRBJ2-1, with D tentatively TRBD1 (6 bases). Near its end, the DNA agrees better with TRBJ2-7, so the J call may be wrong. The CDR3 has 15 residues. Germline V gives CDR1 DFQATT, CDR2 SNEGSKA (reference sequence). The CDR3 region is CSASLGYRVYNEQYF. The CDR3, as DNA: TGCAGTGCGTCCCTCGGATACAGGGTCTACAATGAGCAGTACTTC.

The table lists this clonotype with a count of one. The chain recombines TRBV24-1 with TRBJ2-2; the match to TRBD1 covers 8 bases. The CDR3 is 16 amino acids. Unmatched junction bases numbered 8, after V lost 4 bases and J lost 5 bases. Germline CDR1 KGHDR, CDR2 SFDVKD. The CDR3 DNA reads as TGTGCCACCAGTGACCCAACAGGGGGAGAGACCGGGGAGCTGTTTTTT. Protein product: CATSDPTGGETGELFF.

This clonotype was picked up many times. This chain links TRBV4-3 with TRBJ1-4; D gene uncertain. CDR1 and CDR2 (germline): LGHNA, YSLEER. V lost 0 bases to trimming and J lost 14 bases, with 16 bases between them. There are 14 residues in the CDR3. This chain's CDR3 is CASSQERNEVDLFF. The CDR3 DNA is TGCGCCAGCAGCCAAGAGAGGAACGAGGTGGATCTGTTTTTT.

V usage is TRBV9 and J usage is TRBJ1-4; no reliable D call. This CDR3 has 15 residues. Germline loops: CDR1 SGDLS, CDR2 YYNGEE. The V and J ends lost 2 bases and 5 bases respectively, with 13 bases between them. The CDR3 spells CASSVRAGENEKLFF. CDR3 in DNA: TGTGCCAGCAGCGTTAGGGCAGGTGAAAATGAAAAACTGTTTTTT.

This clonotype has a count of ten or more. The chain is built from TRBV5-1 and TRBJ2-1; D uncertain. In germline, CDR1 is SGHRS, CDR2 YFSETQ. This CDR3 region has 13 residues. Trimming cost V 0 bases and J 8 bases, with 9 bases left between them. CDR3: CASSLDGLYEQFF. CDR3 sequence (DNA): TGCGCCAGCAGCTTGGACGGTCTCTATGAGCAGTTCTTC.

This chain uses TRBV7-9 with TRBJ2-2; TRBD1 is a possible D gene (5 bases). Germline V gives CDR1 SEHNR, CDR2 FQNEAQ (reference sequence). The ends were cut back, 7 bases at V and 1 base at J, with 16 bases in the middle. The CDR3 spans 16 residues. CDR3 sequence (DNA): TGTGCCAGCATCCCTTCAGCTACAGGGAACACCGGGGAGCTGTTTTTT. Protein sequence: CASIPSATGNTGELFF.

Notes on this clonotype: At one end the junction does not follow the germline gene, possibly because of a read error. J is TRBJ1-4 and V is TRBV4-2; a possible D gene is TRBD1 (5 bases). The CDR3 is made up of 17 amino acids. Germline values: CDR1 LGHNA, CDR2 YNFKEQ. The CDR3, as DNA: TGTGCCAGCAGCCAAGGGCAGTTCGGGGCAACTAATAAAAAACTGTTTTTT. Encoded protein: CASSQGQFGATNKKLFF.

Comments on this clonotype: A much larger clone differs by one base, so this may be a read error. The V and J genes are TRBV20-1 and TRBJ1-5; a possible D gene is TRBD1 (6 bases). Germline V lookup: CDR1 DFQATT, CDR2 SNEGSKA (reference sequence). The CDR3 extends over 13 amino acids. V was pared by 8 bases and J by 2 bases, with 13 bases between. CDR3 sequence reads: CSTPEGGNQPQHF. In nucleotides, the CDR3 is TGCAGTACACCGGAGGGGGGCAATCAGCCCCAGCATTTT.

This clonotype showed up many times. This chain connects TRBV7-2 to TRBJ2-5; 7 positions match TRBD2. V was pared by 4 bases and J by 6 bases, with 11 bases of the junction left unmatched. The length of the CDR3 is 15 residues. Germline values: CDR1 SGHTA, CDR2 FQGNSA. The DNA for the CDR3 is TGTGCCAGCAGCTCCCCGCGGACGGGGGGAAAGACCCAGTACTTC. Translating it yields CASSSPRTGGKTQYF.

In its sample, this clonotype was seen many times. The chain is built from TRBV6-5 and TRBJ1-6; TRBD1 might be the D (5 bases). The CDR3 consists of 14 residues. Looked up from germline, CDR1 is MNHEY and CDR2 is SVGAGI. The V end was cut by 7 bases, the J end by 4 bases, with 11 bases between. The CDR3 DNA reads as TGTGCCAGCAAGTTCCAGGGTTATAATTCACCCCTCCACTTT. Translated: CASKFQGYNSPLHF.

Only a few counts were recorded for this clonotype. This chain's CDR3 is CASTWGGMGYTF. CDR3 in DNA: TGTGCCAGCACCTGGGGGGGGATGGGCTACACCTTC. The chain recombines TRBV12-3 or TRBV12-4 with TRBJ1-2, with TRBD1 as a possible D gene (5 bases). The CDR3 runs to 12 residues. V dropped 7 bases and J dropped 8 bases, with 14 bases sitting between them.

With regard to this clonotype: A much bigger clone sits one base away, suggesting this may be a read error. The chain carries TRBV20-1 and TRBJ1-5, with D maybe TRBD1 (6 bases). The CDR3 is 15 residues long. The germline CDR1 and CDR2 sequences are DFQATT and SNEGSKA (reference sequence). DNA of the CDR3: TGCAGTGTTTCTCCGGGGGGCGCGAGCAATCCGCCCCAGCATTTT. Its protein product is CSVSPGGASNPPQHF.